This T cell receptor beta chain was recorded in a study of T cell repertoires in cytomegalovirus infection. The CDR3 sequence is 17 residues long. Trimming took 4 bases from V and 2 from J; bases not matched to a gene: 8. The V gene's germline CDR1 is KGHSH and CDR2 LQKENI. TCRdb processed the reads anew with MiXCR; each CDR3 protein has one entry. The data hold a few hundred thousand distinct CDR3 sequences, with approximately 42% observed a single time. Details on this clonotype: What it recognizes is unknown.

The sample was cultured PBMCs, taken from culture after CMV antigen stimulation. The TCR originated in a human donor in good health (CMV status not recorded). Some clones in this sample may be carry-over from other donors' samples. The rearrangement uses TRBV18 and TRBJ2-3; TRBD2 matches at 11 bases. CDR3 residues: CASSLHLAGGSTDTQYF. CDR3 nucleotides: TGTGCCAGCTCACTCCATCTAGCGGGAGGTTCCACAGATACGCAGTATTTT.